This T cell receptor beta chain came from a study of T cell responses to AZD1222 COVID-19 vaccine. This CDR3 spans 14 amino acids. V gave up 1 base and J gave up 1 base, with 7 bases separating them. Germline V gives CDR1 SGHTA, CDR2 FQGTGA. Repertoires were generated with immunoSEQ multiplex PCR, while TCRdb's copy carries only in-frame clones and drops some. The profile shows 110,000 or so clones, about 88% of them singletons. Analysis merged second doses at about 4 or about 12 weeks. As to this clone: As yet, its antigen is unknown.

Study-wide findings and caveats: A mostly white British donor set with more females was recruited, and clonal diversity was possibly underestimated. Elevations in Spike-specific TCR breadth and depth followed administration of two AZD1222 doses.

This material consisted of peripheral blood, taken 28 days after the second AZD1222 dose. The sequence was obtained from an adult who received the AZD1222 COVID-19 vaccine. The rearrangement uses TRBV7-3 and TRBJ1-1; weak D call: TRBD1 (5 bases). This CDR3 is CASSLMGGNTEAFF. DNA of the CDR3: TGTGCCAGCAGCTTAATGGGGGGGAACACTGAAGCTTTCTTT.